This T cell receptor beta chain was captured in a study of cytomegalovirus exposure and HLA in healthy donors. Study-wide findings and caveats: Whilst most TCR sequences proved rare, a subset of public TCRs occurred across many donors.

Concerning this clone: Its antigen is currently unknown.

Primers for the PCR totalled 60 Vbeta and 13 Jbeta. Only in-frame clones appear in the TCRdb table, and some are missing; sequencing was by immunoSEQ multiplex PCR. Of over 110,000 clones listed, 73% are singletons. Germline trimming cut 5 bases from V and 2 bases from J; bases unmatched to any gene: 5. The CDR3 is 15 residues long. The V gene's germline CDR1 is SGHTA and CDR2 FQGTGA. This chain links TRBV7-3 with TRBJ2-1; 8 nucleotides match TRBD2. Sequenced input: PBMCs. This TCR was recovered from a woman in her thirties or forties in good health and CMV-seronegative. DNA for the CDR3: TGTGCCAGCAGCCAAACTAGCGGCCCCTACAATGAGCAGTTCTTC. Residues: CASSQTSGPYNEQFF.